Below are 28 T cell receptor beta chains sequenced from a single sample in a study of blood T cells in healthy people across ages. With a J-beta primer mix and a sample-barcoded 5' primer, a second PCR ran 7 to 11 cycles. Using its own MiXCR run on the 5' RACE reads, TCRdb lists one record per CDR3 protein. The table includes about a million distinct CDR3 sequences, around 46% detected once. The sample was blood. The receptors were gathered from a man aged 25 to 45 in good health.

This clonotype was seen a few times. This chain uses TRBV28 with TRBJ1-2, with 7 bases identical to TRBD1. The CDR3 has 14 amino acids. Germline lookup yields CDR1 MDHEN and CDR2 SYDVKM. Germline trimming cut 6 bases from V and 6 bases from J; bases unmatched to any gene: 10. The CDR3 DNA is TGTGCCAGCAGGGGGGCAGGGGGACTGGATGGCTACACCTTC. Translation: CASRGAGGLDGYTF.

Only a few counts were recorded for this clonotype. The CDR3 spells CASSVISGANVLTF. CDR3 in DNA: TGTGCCAGCAGTGTAATCTCTGGGGCCAACGTCCTGACTTTC. This chain joins TRBV28 and TRBJ2-6; D call uncertain. This CDR3 region has 14 residues. The germline V and J ends were trimmed by 5 bases and 0 bases, with 5 bases remaining between them. Germline-derived CDR1 and CDR2 are MDHEN and SYDVKM. Complete variable domain (other parts from reference TRBV28 and TRBJ2-6): DVKVTQSSRYLVKRTGEKVFLECVQDMDHENMFWYRQDPGLGLRLIYFSYDVKMKEKGDIPEGYSVSREKKERFSLILESASTNQTSMYLCASSVISGANVLTFGAGSRLTVL.

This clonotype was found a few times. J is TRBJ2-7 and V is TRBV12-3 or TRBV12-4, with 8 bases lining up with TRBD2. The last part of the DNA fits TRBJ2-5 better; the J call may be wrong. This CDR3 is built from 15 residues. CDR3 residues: CASSLTGGAGETQYF. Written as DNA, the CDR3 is TGTGCCAGCAGTTTAACGGGGGGGGCTGGAGAGACCCAGTACTTC.

This CDR3 reads CAWSAVPATIYF. The CDR3, as DNA: TGTGCCTGGAGCGCGGTCCCTGCCACCATATATTTT. This chain uses TRBV30 with TRBJ1-3; no clear D. Between the trimmed V and J ends, which lost 3 bases and 9 bases, there was a span of 12 bases. The CDR3 length is 12 residues. Germline V CDR1 and CDR2: GTSNPN, SVGIG (reference sequence).

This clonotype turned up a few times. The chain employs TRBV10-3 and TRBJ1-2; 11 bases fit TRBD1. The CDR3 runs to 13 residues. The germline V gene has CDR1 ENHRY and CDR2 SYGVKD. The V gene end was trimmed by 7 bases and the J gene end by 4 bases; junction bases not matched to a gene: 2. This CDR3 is CAITGQGAYGYTF. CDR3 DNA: TGTGCCATCACTGGACAGGGGGCCTATGGCTACACCTTC.

The CDR3 loop reads CASSRQGDTEAFF. Here the CDR3 DNA reads TGTGCCAGCAGTCGCCAGGGTGACACTGAAGCTTTCTTT. The chain is built from TRBV2 and TRBJ1-1; TRBD1 is a possible D gene (5 bases). The CDR3 runs 13 residues. V was shortened by 5 bases and J by 3 bases, with 10 bases between the two germline ends. Germline CDR1 SNHLY, CDR2 FYNNEI.

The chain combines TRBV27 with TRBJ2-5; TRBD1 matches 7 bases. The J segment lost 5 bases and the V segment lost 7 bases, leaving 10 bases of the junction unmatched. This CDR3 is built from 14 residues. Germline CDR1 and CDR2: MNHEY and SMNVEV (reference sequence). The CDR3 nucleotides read TGTGCCAGCAAACGGGGACAGAATATGGAGACCCAGTACTTC. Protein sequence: CASKRGQNMETQYF.

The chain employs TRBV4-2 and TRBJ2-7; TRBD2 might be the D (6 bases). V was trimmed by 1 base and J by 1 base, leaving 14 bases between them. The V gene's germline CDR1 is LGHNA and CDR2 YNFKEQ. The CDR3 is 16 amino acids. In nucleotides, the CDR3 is TGTGCCAGCAGCCAAGTGGAGGGCCAAACTTCCTACGAGCAGTACTTC. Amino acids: CASSQVEGQTSYEQYF.

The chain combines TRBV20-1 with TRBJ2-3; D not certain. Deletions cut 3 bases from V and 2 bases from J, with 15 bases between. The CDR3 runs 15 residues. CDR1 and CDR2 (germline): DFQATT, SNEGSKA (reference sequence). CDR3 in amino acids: CSASPERWVTDTQYF. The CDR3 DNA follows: TGCAGTGCTAGCCCCGAACGGTGGGTCACAGATACGCAGTATTTT.

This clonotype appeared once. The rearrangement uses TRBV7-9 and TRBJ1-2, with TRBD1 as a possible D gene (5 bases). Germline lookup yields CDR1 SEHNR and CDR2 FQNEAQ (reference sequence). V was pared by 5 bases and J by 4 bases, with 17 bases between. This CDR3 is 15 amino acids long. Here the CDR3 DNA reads TGTGCCAGCAGCCCAGGGTCAGAGGACGTCTATGGCTACACCTTC. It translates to CASSPGSEDVYGYTF.

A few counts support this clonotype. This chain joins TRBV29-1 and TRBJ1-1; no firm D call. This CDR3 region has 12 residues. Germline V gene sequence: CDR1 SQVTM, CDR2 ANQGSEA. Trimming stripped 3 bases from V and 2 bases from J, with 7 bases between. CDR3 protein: CSVDYGNTEAFF. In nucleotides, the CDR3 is TGCAGCGTTGACTATGGTAACACTGAAGCTTTCTTT.

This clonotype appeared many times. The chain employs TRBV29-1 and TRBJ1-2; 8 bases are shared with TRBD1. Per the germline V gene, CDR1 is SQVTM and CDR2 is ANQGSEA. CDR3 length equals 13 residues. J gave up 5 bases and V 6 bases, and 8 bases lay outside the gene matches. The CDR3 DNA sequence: TGCAGCGTCCAACCGGACAGGGAATATGGCTACACCTTC. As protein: CSVQPDREYGYTF.

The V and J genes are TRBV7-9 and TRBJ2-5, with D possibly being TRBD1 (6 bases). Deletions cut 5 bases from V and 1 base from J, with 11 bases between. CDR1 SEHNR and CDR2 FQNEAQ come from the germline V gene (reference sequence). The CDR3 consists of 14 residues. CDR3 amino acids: CASSVWTVQETQYF. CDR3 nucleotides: TGTGCCAGCAGCGTTTGGACAGTCCAAGAGACCCAGTACTTC.

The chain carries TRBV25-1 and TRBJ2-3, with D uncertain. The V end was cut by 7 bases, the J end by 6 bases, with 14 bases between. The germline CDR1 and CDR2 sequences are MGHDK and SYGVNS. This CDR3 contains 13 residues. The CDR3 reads CASTDGLRDTQYF. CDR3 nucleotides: TGTGCCAGCACCGACGGATTGCGGGATACGCAGTATTTT. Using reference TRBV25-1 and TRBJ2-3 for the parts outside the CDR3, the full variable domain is EADIYQTPRYLVIGTGKKITLECSQTMGHDKMYWYQQDPGMELHLIHYSYGVNSTEKGDLSSESTVSRIRTEHFPLTLESARPSHTSQYLCASTDGLRDTQYFGPGTRLTVL.

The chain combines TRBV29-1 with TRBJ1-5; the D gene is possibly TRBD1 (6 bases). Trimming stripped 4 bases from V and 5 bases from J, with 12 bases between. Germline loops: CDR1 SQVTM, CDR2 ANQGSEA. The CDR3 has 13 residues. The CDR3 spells CSVVTGRDQPQHF. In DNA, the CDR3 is TGCAGCGTTGTTACAGGGAGGGATCAGCCCCAGCATTTT. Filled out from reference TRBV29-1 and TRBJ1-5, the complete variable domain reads SAVISQKPSRDICQRGTSLTIQCQVDSQVTMMFWYRQQPGQSLTLIATANQGSEATYESGFVIDKFPISRPNLTFSTLTVSNMSPEDSSIYLCSVVTGRDQPQHFGDGTRLSIL.

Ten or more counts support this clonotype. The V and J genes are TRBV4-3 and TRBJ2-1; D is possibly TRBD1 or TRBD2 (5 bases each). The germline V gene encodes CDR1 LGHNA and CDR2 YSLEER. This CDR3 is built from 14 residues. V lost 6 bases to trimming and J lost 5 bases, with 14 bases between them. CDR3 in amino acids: CASSPSRGNNEQFF. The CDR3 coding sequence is TGCGCCAGCAGTCCTAGCCGGGGCAACAATGAGCAGTTCTTC.

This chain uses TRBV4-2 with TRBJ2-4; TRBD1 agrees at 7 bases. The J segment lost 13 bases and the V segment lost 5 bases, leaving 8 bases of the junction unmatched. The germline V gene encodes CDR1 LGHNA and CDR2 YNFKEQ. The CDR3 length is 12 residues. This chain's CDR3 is CASSSGGQQQYF. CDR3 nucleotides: TGTGCCAGCAGCTCAGGGGGTCAGCAGCAGTACTTC.

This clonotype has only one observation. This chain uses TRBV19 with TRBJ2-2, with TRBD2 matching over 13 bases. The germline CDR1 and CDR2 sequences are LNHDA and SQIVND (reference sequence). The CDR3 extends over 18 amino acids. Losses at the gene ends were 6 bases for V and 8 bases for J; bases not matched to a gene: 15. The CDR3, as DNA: TGTGCCAGTAGCCCTGAAGCCCGGACTAGCGGGGGCCATGGGGAGCTGTTTTTT. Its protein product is CASSPEARTSGGHGELFF.

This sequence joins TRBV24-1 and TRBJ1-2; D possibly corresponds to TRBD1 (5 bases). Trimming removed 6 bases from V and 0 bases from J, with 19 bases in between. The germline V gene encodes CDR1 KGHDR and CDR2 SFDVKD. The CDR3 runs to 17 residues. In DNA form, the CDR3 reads TGTGCCACCAGTAATTCCAGGGCACTAAAAGCTAACTATGGCTACACCTTC. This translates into CATSNSRALKANYGYTF.

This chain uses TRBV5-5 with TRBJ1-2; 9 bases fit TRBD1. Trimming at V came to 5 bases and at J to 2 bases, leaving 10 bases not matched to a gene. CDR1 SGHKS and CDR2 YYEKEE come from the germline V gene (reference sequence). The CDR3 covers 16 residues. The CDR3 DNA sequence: TGTGCCAGCAGGTCCGGGACAGGGAATCTCAACTATGGCTACACCTTC. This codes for CASRSGTGNLNYGYTF.

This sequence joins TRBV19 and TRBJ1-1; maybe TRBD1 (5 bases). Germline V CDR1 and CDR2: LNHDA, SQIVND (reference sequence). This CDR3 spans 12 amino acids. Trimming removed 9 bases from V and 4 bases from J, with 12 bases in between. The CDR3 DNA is TGTGCCAGCAGGGTTCGGGGCACTGAAGCTTTCTTT. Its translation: CASRVRGTEAFF.

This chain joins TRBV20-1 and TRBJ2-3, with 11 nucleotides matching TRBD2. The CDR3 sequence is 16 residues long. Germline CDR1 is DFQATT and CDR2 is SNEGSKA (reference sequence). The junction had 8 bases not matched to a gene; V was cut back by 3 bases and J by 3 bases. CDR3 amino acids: CSARDLAGGETDTQYF. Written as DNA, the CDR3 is TGCAGTGCTAGGGATCTAGCGGGGGGAGAGACAGATACGCAGTATTTT.

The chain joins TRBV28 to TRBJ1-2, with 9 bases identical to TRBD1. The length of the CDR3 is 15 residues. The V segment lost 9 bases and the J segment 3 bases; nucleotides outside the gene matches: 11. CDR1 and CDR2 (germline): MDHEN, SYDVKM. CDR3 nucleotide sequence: TGTGCCAGTGTGGGGGGACAGGGAGTCTACTATGGCTACACCTTC. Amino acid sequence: CASVGGQGVYYGYTF.

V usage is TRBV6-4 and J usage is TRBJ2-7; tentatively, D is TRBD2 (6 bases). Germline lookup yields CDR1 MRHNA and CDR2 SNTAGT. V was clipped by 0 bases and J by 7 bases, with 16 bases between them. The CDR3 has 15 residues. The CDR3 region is CASSDSTGDLHEQYF. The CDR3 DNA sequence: TGTGCCAGCAGTGACTCAACGGGGGACCTCCATGAGCAGTACTTC.

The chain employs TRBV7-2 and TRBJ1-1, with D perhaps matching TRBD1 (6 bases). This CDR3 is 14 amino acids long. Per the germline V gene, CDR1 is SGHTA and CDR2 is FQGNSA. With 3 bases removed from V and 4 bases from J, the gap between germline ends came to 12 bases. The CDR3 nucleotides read TGTGCCAGCAGCTTTGGGGGGCGAGGCACTGAAGCTTTCTTT. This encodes CASSFGGRGTEAFF.

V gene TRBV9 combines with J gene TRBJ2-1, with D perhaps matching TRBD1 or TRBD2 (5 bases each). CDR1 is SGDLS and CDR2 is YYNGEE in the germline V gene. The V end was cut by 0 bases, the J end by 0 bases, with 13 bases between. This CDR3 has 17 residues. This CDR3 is CASSVGGGTSSYNEQFF. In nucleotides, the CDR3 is TGTGCCAGCAGCGTAGGAGGTGGGACCAGCTCCTACAATGAGCAGTTCTTC.

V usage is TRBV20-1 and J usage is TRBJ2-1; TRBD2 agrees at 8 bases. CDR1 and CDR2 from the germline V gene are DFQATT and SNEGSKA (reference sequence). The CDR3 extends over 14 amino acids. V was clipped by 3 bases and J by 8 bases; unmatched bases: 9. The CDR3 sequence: CSASSGGLWDEQFF. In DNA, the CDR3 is TGCAGTGCTAGCTCGGGGGGGCTCTGGGATGAGCAGTTCTTC.

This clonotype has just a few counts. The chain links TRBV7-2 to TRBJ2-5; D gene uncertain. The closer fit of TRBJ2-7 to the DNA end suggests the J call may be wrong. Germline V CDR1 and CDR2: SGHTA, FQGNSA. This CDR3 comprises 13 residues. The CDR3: CASSLAASGEQYF. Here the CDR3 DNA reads TGTGCCAGCAGCTTAGCGGCATCGGGCGAGCAGTACTTC.